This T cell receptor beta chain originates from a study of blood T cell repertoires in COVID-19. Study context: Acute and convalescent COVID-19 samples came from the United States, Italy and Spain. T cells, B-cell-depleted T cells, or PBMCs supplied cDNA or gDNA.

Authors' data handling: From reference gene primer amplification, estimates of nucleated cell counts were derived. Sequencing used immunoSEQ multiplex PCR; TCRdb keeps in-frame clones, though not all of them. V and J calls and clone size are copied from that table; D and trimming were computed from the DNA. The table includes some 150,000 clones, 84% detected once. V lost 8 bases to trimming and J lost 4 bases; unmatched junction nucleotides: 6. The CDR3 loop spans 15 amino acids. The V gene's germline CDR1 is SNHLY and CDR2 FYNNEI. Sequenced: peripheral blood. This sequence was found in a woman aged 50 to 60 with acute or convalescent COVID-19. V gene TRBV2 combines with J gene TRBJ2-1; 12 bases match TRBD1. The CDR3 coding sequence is TGTGCCAGCTGTGCGGGACAGGGGGCATACAATGAGCAGTTCTTC. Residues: CASCAGQGAYNEQFF.